Included here is one T cell receptor beta chain sequence, with context. This specimen comes from a study of T cell changes during pregnancy in multiple sclerosis. This CDR3 comprises 14 residues. The V and J ends lost 6 bases and 2 bases, in that order; junction bases with no gene match: 3. Germline lookup yields CDR1 ENHRY and CDR2 SYGVKD. Libraries were prepared by immunoSEQ multiplex PCR; TCRdb keeps only in-frame clonotypes and omits some of them. The sample contains approximately 51,000 clones, 85% to 95% of which appear only once. This specimen was CD4+ T cells from peripheral blood mononuclear cells, taken in the second trimester of pregnancy. The chain employs TRBV10-3 and TRBJ1-3, with 8 bases that match TRBD1. The sequence was obtained from a female donor with multiple sclerosis, enrolled in a pregnancy study. The CDR3 sequence is CAISGQGPGNTIYF. CDR3 coding DNA: TGTGCCATCAGCGGACAGGGACCTGGAAACACCATATATTTT.